The source of this T cell receptor beta chain is a study of identical twins. Unique molecular identifiers were present on the cDNA, which also gained a universal primer site by template switching. TCRdb fed the 5' RACE reads into MiXCR, producing one record per CDR3 protein. Counted here are roughly 1.6 million distinct CDR3 sequences, more than 30% occurring once; the ten biggest clones make up 0.25% to 0.3%. Study-level points and caveats: Among monozygotic twins, out-of-frame TCR alpha sharing exceeded what models predicted. Alpha sequences out of frame and shared by twins had excess low generation probability.

All donors comprised healthy Caucasians. This clonotype was picked up one time. Its target is not known. V shed 8 bases and J shed 0 bases, with 17 bases lying between them. CDR1 is MNHEY, CDR2 SVGEGT, per germline. The CDR3 runs to 16 residues. V gene TRBV6-2 or TRBV6-3 combines with J gene TRBJ1-5, with D possibly being TRBD1 (5 bases). Sequencing input: cord blood. This TCR came from a newborn girl in good health. CDR3 loop: CASRLSPGYSNQPQHF. In DNA form, the CDR3 reads TGTGCCAGCCGCTTATCACCAGGGTATAGCAATCAGCCCCAGCATTTT.